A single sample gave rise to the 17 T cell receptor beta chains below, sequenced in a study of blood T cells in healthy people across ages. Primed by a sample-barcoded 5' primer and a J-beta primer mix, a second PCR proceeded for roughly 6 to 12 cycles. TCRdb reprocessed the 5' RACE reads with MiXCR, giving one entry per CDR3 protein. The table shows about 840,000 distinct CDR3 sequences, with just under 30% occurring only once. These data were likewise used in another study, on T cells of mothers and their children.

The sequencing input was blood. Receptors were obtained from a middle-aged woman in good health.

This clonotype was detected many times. The CDR3 sequence: CASSSGTLSTYEQYF. The CDR3 DNA reads as TGCGCCAGCAGCTCCGGGACACTAAGTACCTACGAGCAGTACTTC. The gene calls are TRBV5-1 and TRBJ2-7, with D tentatively TRBD1 (6 bases). The germline V gene has CDR1 SGHRS and CDR2 YFSETQ. V lost 3 bases and J lost 2, with 15 bases in between. The CDR3 is made up of 15 amino acids.

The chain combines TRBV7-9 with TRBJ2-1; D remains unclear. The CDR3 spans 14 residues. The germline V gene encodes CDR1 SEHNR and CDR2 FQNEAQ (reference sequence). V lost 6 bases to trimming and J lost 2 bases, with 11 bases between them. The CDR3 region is CASSQTATYNEQFF. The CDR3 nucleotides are TGTGCCAGCAGTCAGACGGCGACCTACAATGAGCAGTTCTTC.

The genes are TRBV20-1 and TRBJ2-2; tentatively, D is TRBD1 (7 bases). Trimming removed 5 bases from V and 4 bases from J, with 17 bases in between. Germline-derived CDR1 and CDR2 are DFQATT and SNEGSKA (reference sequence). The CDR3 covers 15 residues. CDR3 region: CSAVHAGGPTGELFF. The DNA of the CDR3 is TGCAGTGCTGTCCATGCAGGGGGGCCCACCGGGGAGCTGTTTTTT.

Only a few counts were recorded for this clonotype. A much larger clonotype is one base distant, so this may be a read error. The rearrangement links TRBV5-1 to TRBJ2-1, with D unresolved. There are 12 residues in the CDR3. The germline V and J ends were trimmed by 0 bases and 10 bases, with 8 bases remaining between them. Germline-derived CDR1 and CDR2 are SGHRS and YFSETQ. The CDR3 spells CASSLEWGEQFF. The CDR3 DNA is TGCGCCAGCAGCTTGGAGTGGGGAGAGCAGTTCTTC.

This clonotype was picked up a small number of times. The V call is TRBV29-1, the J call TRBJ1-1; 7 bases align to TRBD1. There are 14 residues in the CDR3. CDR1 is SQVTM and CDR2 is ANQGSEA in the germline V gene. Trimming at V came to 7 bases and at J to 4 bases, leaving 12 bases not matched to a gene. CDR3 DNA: TGCAGCGCCAGGAGAGGGGGCGAATTCACTGAAGCTTTCTTT. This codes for CSARRGGEFTEAFF.

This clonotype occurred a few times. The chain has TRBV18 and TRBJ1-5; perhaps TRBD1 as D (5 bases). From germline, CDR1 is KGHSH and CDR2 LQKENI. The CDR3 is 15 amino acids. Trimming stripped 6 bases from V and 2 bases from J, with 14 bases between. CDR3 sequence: CASSPDPGGNQPQHF. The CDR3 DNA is TGTGCCAGCTCCCCCGATCCGGGGGGCAATCAGCCCCAGCATTTT.

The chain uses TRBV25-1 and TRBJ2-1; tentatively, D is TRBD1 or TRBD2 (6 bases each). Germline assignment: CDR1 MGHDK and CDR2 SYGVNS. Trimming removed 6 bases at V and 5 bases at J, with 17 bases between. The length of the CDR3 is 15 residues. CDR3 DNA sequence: TGTGCCAGCAGCCCTCACGGAGGGGGAGACAATGAGCAGTTCTTC. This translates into CASSPHGGGDNEQFF.

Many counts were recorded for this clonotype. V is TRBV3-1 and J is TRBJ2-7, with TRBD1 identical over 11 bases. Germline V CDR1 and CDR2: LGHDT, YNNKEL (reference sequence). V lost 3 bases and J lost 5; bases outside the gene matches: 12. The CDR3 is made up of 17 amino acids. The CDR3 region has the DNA TGTGCCAGCAGCCAGTGGGGCAGGGGACAGGGGGTCCACGAGCAGTACTTC. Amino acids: CASSQWGRGQGVHEQYF.

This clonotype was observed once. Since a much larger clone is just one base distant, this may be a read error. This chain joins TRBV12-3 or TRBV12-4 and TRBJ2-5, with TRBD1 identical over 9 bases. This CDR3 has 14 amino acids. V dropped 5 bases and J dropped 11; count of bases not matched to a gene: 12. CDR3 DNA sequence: TGTGCCAGCAGTCCCGGGACAGGGTTCGGGCAGCAGTACTTC. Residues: CASSPGTGFGQQYF.

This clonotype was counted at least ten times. The CDR3: CASRGTDYGYTF. The CDR3 nucleotides read TGTGCCAGCAGGGGGACAGATTATGGCTACACCTTC. The gene calls are TRBV12-3 or TRBV12-4 and TRBJ1-2; the match to TRBD1 covers 7 bases. The trim removed 6 bases at V and 5 bases at J, leaving 3 bases unmatched. CDR3 length: 12 amino acids.

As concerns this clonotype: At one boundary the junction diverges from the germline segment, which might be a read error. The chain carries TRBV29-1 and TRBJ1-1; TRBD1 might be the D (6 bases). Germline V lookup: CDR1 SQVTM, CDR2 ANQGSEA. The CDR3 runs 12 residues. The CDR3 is CSGLGQNIEAFF. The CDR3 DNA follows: TGCAGCGGCCTCGGACAGAACATTGAAGCTTTCTTT.

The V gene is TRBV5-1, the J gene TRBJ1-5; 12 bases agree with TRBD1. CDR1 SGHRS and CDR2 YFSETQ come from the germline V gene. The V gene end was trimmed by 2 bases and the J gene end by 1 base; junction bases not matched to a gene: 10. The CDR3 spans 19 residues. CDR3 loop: CASSLIPGQGALSNQPQHF. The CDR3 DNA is TGCGCCAGCAGCTTAATTCCGGGACAGGGGGCTTTAAGCAATCAGCCCCAGCATTTT. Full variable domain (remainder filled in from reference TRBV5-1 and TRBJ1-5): KAGVTQTPRYLIKTRGQQVTLSCSPISGHRSVSWYQQTPGQGLQFLFEYFSETQRNKGNFPGRFSGRQFSNSRSEMNVSTLELGDSALYLCASSLIPGQGALSNQPQHFGDGTRLSIL.

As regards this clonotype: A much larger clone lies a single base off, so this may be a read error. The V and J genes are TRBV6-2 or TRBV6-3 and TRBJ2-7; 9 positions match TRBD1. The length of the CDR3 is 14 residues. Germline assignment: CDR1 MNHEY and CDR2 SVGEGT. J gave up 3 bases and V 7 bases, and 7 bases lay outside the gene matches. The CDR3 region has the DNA TGTGCCAGCAACCTGGGGACAGGGATCTACGAGCAGTACTTC. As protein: CASNLGTGIYEQYF.

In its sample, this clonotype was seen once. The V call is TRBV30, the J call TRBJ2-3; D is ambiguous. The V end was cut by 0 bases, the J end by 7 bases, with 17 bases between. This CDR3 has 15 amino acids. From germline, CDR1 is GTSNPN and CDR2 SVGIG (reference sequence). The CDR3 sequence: CAWSVPGDLMNTQYF. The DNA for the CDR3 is TGTGCCTGGAGTGTACCAGGAGACCTCATGAATACGCAGTATTTT. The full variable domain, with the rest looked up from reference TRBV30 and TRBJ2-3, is SQTIHQWPATLVQPVGSPLSLECTVEGTSNPNLYWYRQAAGRGLQLLFYSVGIGQISSEVPQNLSASRPQDRQFILSSKKLLLSDSGFYLCAWSVPGDLMNTQYFGPGTRLTVL.

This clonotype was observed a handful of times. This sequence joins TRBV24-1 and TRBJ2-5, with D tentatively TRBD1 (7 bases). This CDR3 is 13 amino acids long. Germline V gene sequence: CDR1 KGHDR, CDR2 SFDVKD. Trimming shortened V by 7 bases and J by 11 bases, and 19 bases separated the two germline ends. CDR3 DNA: TGTGCCACCAGCCTCAGGGGGGCAAGTGAGCAGTACTTC. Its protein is CATSLRGASEQYF.

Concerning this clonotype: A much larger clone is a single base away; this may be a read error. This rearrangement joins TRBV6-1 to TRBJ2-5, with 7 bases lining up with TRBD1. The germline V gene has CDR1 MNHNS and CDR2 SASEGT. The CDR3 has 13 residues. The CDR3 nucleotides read TGTACCAGCAGACCCGACAGGGAAGAGACCCAGTACTTC. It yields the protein CTSRPDREETQYF.

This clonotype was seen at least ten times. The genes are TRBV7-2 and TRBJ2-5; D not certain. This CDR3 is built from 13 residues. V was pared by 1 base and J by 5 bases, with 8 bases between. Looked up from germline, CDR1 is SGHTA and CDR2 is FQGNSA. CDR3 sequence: CASSLESRETQYF. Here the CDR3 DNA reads TGTGCCAGCAGCTTAGAATCTAGGGAGACCCAGTACTTC. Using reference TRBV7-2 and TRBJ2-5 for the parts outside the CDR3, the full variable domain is GAGVSQSPSNKVTEKGKDVELRCDPISGHTALYWYRQSLGQGLEFLIYFQGNSAPDKSGLPSDRFSAERTGGSVSTLTIQRTQQEDSAVYLCASSLESRETQYFGPGTRLLVL.